This section outlines one T cell receptor beta chain sequence together with its context. This clonotype came up many times. The antigen this receptor binds is unknown. No much larger clone is present one base from it, and per-base qualities are unavailable. These data come from a study of blood T cells in healthy people across ages (dated by TCRdb to between 2014 and 2017). Study-wide context: In model experiments, roughly one uniquely barcoded TCR beta cDNA molecule per two T cells was captured by template switching. Donors were grouped into four age groups: young (average 16 years), middle-aged (39), aged (around 60) and long-lived (about 90). To track age-related changes in TCR beta repertoire diversity, the study relied on deep sequencing normalized with unique cDNA molecular identifiers. To avoid experimental bias, donors of different ages were randomly spread across the sequencing lanes. Two additional independent replicas of 1 million unique cDNA reads from the same blood draw were analyzed for two donors (one aged 18 to 29 and one aged 80 or older). Overall study results and their limits: Because the CMV infection status of the donors was unknown, age-related changes in expanded clonotypes may potentially have been confounded. Observed TCR beta diversity per million T cells fell roughly linearly with age, and a significant reduction was already apparent by age around 36. Observed TCR beta diversity correlated strongly with the percentage of naive T cells measured by flow cytometry. Compared with the aged group, the long-lived group had more naive CD4+ T cells, fewer expanded clones and increased TCR diversity, a pattern suggesting age selection. Estimates of total diversity based on one million sequenced T cells were regarded as lower bounds and as underestimates. Bulk unsorted PBMC profiling prevented conclusive comparison of naive and antigen-experienced compartments.

The CDR3 sequence holds 13 residues, the cysteine and phenylalanine included. Only CDR3 DNA remains: 39 bases, in frame from the first base. According to the germline V gene (reference sequence), CDR1 reads GTSNPN and CDR2 reads SVGIG. The germline ends are 11 bases apart after V is trimmed by 0 bases and J by 5 bases. Systemically healthy Caucasian individuals from Russia, 39 in total and aged roughly 6 to 95 years, were included as donors. Each donor gave about 11 milliliters of peripheral blood, drawn into EDTA-treated Vacutainer tubes. Ficoll-Paque density-gradient centrifugation was used to isolate PBMCs, with at least 6.5 million per sample. Total RNA was extracted from PBMCs with Trizol reagent, with at least 6 micrograms obtained per sample. Naive CD45RAhigh/CD27high T cell percentages were measured by flow cytometry on a PBMC aliquot from every donor. The protocol used for the library was 5' RACE. Sequencing took place on an Illumina HiSeq 2500. The second PCR ran for roughly 7 to 12 cycles and used a J-beta primer mix along with a sample-barcoded 5' primer. A template-switch 5' adaptor carrying 12 random nucleotides introduced a unique molecular identifier onto each TCR beta cDNA molecule. At least 3 million CDR3-containing paired-end reads were obtained from each sample. First-strand cDNA synthesis was performed from all RNA using the Mint cDNA synthesis kit, with priming by a TRBC-specific oligonucleotide. All cDNA was treated with uracil-DNA glycosylase and then went through a first 18-cycle PCR with the universal primers M1SS and BC2_uni_R. The source study handled its data this way. Normalization of each sample was performed by random selection of 1 million high-quality reads, each carrying a distinct molecular identifier. Reads sharing molecular identifiers were discarded rather than binned into consensus sequences. MiTCR, set to a Q25 quality threshold and the strictest error-elimination algorithm, was used for CDR3 identification, clonotype clustering and error correction. A nonparametric unseen species model using Euler transformation provided a lower-bound estimate of total TCR beta diversity. TCRdb itself trimmed the public reads at Q25 with fastp, ran MiXCR and retained productive beta chains. Entries are consolidated by CDR3 protein sequence, retaining the most common genes and DNA. The V and J calls were not made by the authors but by TCRdb's processing. The sample table lists roughly 700,000 distinct CDR3 sequences, approximately 30% of them with a count of one. About 16% of the sample belongs to the ten largest clones.

The rearrangement combines TRBV30 with TRBJ2-7; a tentative D call is TRBD1 (6 bases match). The TCR comes from a woman aged 80 or over in good health. Donor details come from another sample of the same person, matched by shared clones. The specimen sequenced was blood. The CDR3 protein is CAWSVHRANEQYF. The DNA is TGTGCCTGGAGTGTACACAGGGCCAACGAGCAGTACTTC.